This T cell receptor beta chain was sequenced during a study of spatial heterogeneity in lung cancer. Study as a whole: Compared with alpha-chain sequences, beta-chain sequences were consistently detected in greater numbers. The average appearance count of each unique TCR and UMI combination in raw reads was more than 9.5.

Documented time point: sample taken at primary tumor resection. Without sorting, whole RNA was sequenced from tumor, nontumor lung or frozen PBMC. This clonotype was picked up many times. Single TCR cDNA molecules each had their own unique molecular identifier. TCRdb reanalysed the 5' RACE reads using MiXCR and keeps one entry per CDR3 protein. Here the sample spans 26,000 or so distinct CDR3 sequences, around 8.4% being singletons. CDR3 length: 18 residues. Trimming removed 2 bases at V and 1 base at J, with 15 bases between. The receptor comes from a female donor with early-stage non-small cell lung cancer. Sequenced material: PBMCs, taken at surgery. The gene calls are TRBV12-3 or TRBV12-4 and TRBJ2-6; the D is unclear. The DNA of the CDR3 is TGTGCCAGCAGTTTAAGGCTCAACTTCCATTCTGGGGCCAACGTCCTGACTTTC. Its protein product is CASSLRLNFHSGANVLTF.